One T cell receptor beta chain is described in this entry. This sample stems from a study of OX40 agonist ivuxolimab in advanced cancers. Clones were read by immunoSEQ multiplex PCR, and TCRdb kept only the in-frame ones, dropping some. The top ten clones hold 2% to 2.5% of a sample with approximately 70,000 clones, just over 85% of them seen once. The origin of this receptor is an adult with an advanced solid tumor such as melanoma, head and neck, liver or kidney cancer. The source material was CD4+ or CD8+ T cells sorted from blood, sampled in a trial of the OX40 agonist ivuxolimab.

CDR3 loop: CAIKNGGRGNEQYF. The CDR3, as DNA: TGTGCCATCAAGAACGGGGGCAGAGGGAACGAGCAGTACTTC. The chain carries TRBV10-3 and TRBJ2-7; tentatively, D is TRBD1 or TRBD2 (6 bases each). The CDR3 loop spans 14 amino acids. The V end was cut by 7 bases, the J end by 5 bases, with 18 bases between. Germline lookup yields CDR1 ENHRY and CDR2 SYGVKD.